The clone carrying this T cell receptor beta chain was seen a few times. Germline-derived CDR1 and CDR2 are KGHSH and LQKENI. The CDR3 sequence is 13 residues long. With 6 bases removed from V and 3 bases from J, the gap between germline ends came to 11 bases. TCRdb recomputed calls from the reads with MiXCR, one row per CDR3 protein. The sample contains around 190,000 distinct CDR3 sequences, approximately 15% of which appear only once. The data stem from a study of T cell repertoires in cytomegalovirus infection. V gene TRBV18 combines with J gene TRBJ2-5, with D perhaps TRBD2 (5 bases). Material: PBMCs. This TCR was sampled from a human donor in good health (CMV status not recorded). Some clones in this sample may be carry-over from other donors' samples. CDR3 residues: CASSRGLEETQYF. The CDR3, as DNA: TGTGCCAGCTCCCGAGGGTTAGAAGAGACCCAGTACTTC.